The 25 T cell receptor beta chains listed next were all sequenced from one sample in a study of blood T cell repertoires in COVID-19 (dated by TCRdb to about 2020). The receptor library was made with the immunoSEQ multiplex PCR assay. TCRdb took this table from immuneACCESS and kept in-frame rearrangements with V and J called. Such tables lack part of the clones; where checked against another copy, unresolved V genes explain under half of the gap, and the rest is unexplained. The table for this sample lists 25,000 to 35,000 clones; 75% to 90% of them were counted only once. Roughly 7.3% of the sample goes to the ten largest clones. The sequenced material came from peripheral blood. These receptors were taken from a human donor in a cohort sampled during active COVID-19.

V and J are TRBV5-6 and TRBJ2-5; D uncertain. The germline V gene has CDR1 SGHDT and CDR2 YYEEEE. The CDR3 has 13 residues. Trimming took off 4 bases at V and 4 bases at J, with 11 bases between the two ends. The CDR3 sequence is CASSLDLLETQYF. The CDR3 region has the DNA TGTGCCAGCAGCCTGGACCTATTAGAGACCCAGTACTTC.

The chain joins TRBV7-9 to TRBJ2-6, with a tentative D call TRBD1 (5 bases). There are 15 residues in the CDR3. In germline, CDR1 is SEHNR, CDR2 FQNEAQ (reference sequence). The germline V and J ends were trimmed by 3 bases and 3 bases, with 9 bases remaining between them. CDR3 bases: TGTGCCAGCAGCTTGGCAGGGTTTGGGGCCAACGTCCTGACTTTC. Amino acids: CASSLAGFGANVLTF.

V is TRBV5-1 and J is TRBJ2-3; TRBD2 matches at 13 bases. The germline CDR1 and CDR2 sequences are SGHRS and YFSETQ. V lost 0 bases, J lost 4 bases, and 5 bases stayed unmatched. The CDR3 sequence is 17 residues long. The CDR3 here is CASSLAPLAGGADTQYF. CDR3 DNA sequence: TGCGCCAGCAGCTTGGCCCCACTAGCGGGAGGGGCAGATACGCAGTATTTT.

V usage is TRBV24-1 and J usage is TRBJ2-5, with no clear D. The CDR3 totals 12 residues. Trimming shortened V by 5 bases and J by 6 bases, and 9 bases separated the two germline ends. CDR1 and CDR2 (germline): KGHDR, SFDVKD. CDR3 sequence reads: CATSVGSQTQYF. DNA of the CDR3: TGTGCCACCAGTGTTGGCTCCCAGACCCAGTACTTC.

This rearrangement joins TRBV27 to TRBJ1-1, with D possibly being TRBD1 (6 bases). Trimming removed 1 base from V and 11 bases from J, with 14 bases in between. The CDR3 covers 13 residues. Germline-derived CDR1 and CDR2 are MNHEY and SMNVEV (reference sequence). Here the CDR3 DNA reads TGTGCCAGCAGTTTATTTGGGGGCGCGGGCGCTTTCTTT. Protein product: CASSLFGGAGAFF.

The rearrangement joins TRBV6-5 to TRBJ2-5, with D possibly being TRBD1 (6 bases). The CDR3 contains 13 residues. With 5 bases removed from V and 3 bases from J, the gap between germline ends came to 10 bases. Germline-derived CDR1 and CDR2 are MNHEY and SVGAGI. Written as DNA, the CDR3 is TGTGCCAGCAGTAAACCAGGGGAAGAGACCCAGTACTTC. The encoded protein is CASSKPGEETQYF.

V is TRBV5-6 and J is TRBJ1-1, with D hard to call. Between the trimmed V and J ends, which lost 2 bases and 5 bases, there was a span of 13 bases. The CDR3 length is 14 residues. Germline CDR1 is SGHDT and CDR2 is YYEEEE. The CDR3 protein is CASSFWTGGTEAFF. DNA for the CDR3: TGTGCCAGCAGCTTTTGGACCGGAGGGACTGAAGCTTTCTTT.

This chain joins TRBV28 and TRBJ2-7; TRBD1 matches 8 bases. CDR1 and CDR2 (germline): MDHEN, SYDVKM. Trimming removed 5 bases from V and 3 bases from J; junction bases left unmatched: 9. There are 15 residues in the CDR3. Here the CDR3 DNA reads TGTGCCAGCAGTAGGACAGGGACGGAGGACTACGAGCAGTACTTC. Translating it yields CASSRTGTEDYEQYF.

This chain uses TRBV19 with TRBJ2-2; 11 bases match TRBD2. Germline lookup yields CDR1 LNHDA and CDR2 SQIVND (reference sequence). This CDR3 has 16 residues. The ends lost 7 bases at V and 4 bases at J; junction bases unmatched: 8. This CDR3 reads CASTPLAGVATGELFF. CDR3 DNA: TGTGCCAGTACGCCACTAGCGGGAGTCGCCACCGGGGAGCTGTTTTTT. Full variable domain (rest looked up from reference TRBV19 and TRBJ2-2): DGGITQSPKYLFRKEGQNVTLSCEQNLNHDAMYWYRQDPGQGLRLIYYSQIVNDFQKGDIAEGYSVSREKKESFPLTVTSAQKNPTAFYLCASTPLAGVATGELFFGEGSRLTVL.

This clone has only one observation. The rearrangement uses TRBV6-2 or TRBV6-3 and TRBJ2-7, with 7 bases identical to TRBD2. V dropped 5 bases and J dropped 2; count of bases not matched to a gene: 15. The CDR3 contains 17 residues. Germline CDR1 is MNHEY and CDR2 is SVGEGT. The CDR3 here is CASSPWAVQRGTYEQYF. CDR3 nucleotide sequence: TGTGCCAGCAGTCCCTGGGCTGTCCAGCGGGGAACCTACGAGCAGTACTTC.

The CDR3 here is CASSSFSVGGPNEQFF. CDR3 sequence (DNA): TGTGCCAGCAGCTCATTTAGTGTTGGCGGGCCCAATGAGCAGTTCTTC. The chain couples TRBV11-3 to TRBJ2-1, with D perhaps matching TRBD2 (5 bases). This CDR3 region has 16 residues. Germline loops: CDR1 SGHNT, CDR2 YENEEA. Trimming left V 4 bases short and J 6 bases short, with 19 bases between.

CDR3 sequence: CASSDPRTGKETQYF. In DNA form, the CDR3 reads TGTGCCAGCAGTGACCCCCGGACAGGGAAAGAGACCCAGTACTTC. The chain uses TRBV25-1 and TRBJ2-5; 8 bases align to TRBD1. V trimming: 3 bases; J trimming: 3 bases; junction bases outside the gene matches: 6. CDR1 and CDR2 from the germline V gene are MGHDK and SYGVNS. The CDR3 is 15 amino acids.

This clone was counted only a few times. This chain links TRBV6-6 with TRBJ2-2; D not certain. The CDR3 has 13 residues. Trimming stripped 0 bases from V and 4 bases from J, with 3 bases between. From germline, CDR1 is MNHNY and CDR2 SVGAGI (reference sequence). CDR3 protein: CASSYSLTGELFF. CDR3 sequence (DNA): TGTGCCAGCAGTTACTCCCTCACCGGGGAGCTGTTTTTT.

The genes are TRBV7-9 and TRBJ2-7; 9 bases are shared with TRBD2. The CDR3 consists of 15 residues. Germline V gene data show CDR1 as SEHNR and CDR2 as FQNEAQ (reference sequence). V was clipped by 3 bases and J by 1 base; unmatched bases: 4. Written as DNA, the CDR3 is TGTGCCAGCAGCTTCCCGCTAGCGGGATCCTACGAGCAGTACTTC. Amino acid sequence: CASSFPLAGSYEQYF.

This sequence joins TRBV30 and TRBJ2-5; 8 nucleotides match TRBD1. CDR3 size: 14 residues. V trimming: 1 base; J trimming: 4 bases; junction bases outside the gene matches: 5. Germline V gene lookup returns CDR1 GTSNPN and CDR2 SVGIG (reference sequence). In DNA form, the CDR3 reads TGTGCCTGGAGTGCAGACAGGGGAACAGAGACCCAGTACTTC. Amino acids: CAWSADRGTETQYF. The full variable domain, rest sourced from reference TRBV30 and TRBJ2-5, is SQTIHQWPATLVQPVGSPLSLECTVEGTSNPNLYWYRQAAGRGLQLLFYSVGIGQISSEVPQNLSASRPQDRQFILSSKKLLLSDSGFYLCAWSADRGTETQYFGPGTRLLVL.

V gene TRBV7-2 combines with J gene TRBJ2-1; 9 bases align to TRBD2. The CDR3 is 17 residues long. The J segment lost 0 bases and the V segment lost 1 base, leaving 4 bases of the junction unmatched. CDR1 and CDR2 (germline): SGHTA, FQGNSA. The CDR3 coding sequence is TGTGCCAGCAGCTTAGAGGGACTAGCCGTCTCCTACAATGAGCAGTTCTTC. Translation: CASSLEGLAVSYNEQFF.

V is TRBV11-3 and J is TRBJ1-1; 7 bases are shared with TRBD1. CDR1 and CDR2 from the germline V gene are SGHNT and YENEEA. V trimming: 3 bases; J trimming: 0 bases; junction bases outside the gene matches: 10. This CDR3 comprises 17 residues. The CDR3 nucleotides read TGTGCCAGCAGCTTTTCCACGCCGGGACAGATGAACACTGAAGCTTTCTTT. Encoded protein: CASSFSTPGQMNTEAFF.

The chain joins TRBV6-1 to TRBJ1-2; D is perhaps TRBD1 (5 bases). Trimming left V 4 bases short and J 2 bases short, with 20 bases between. CDR1 is MNHNS, CDR2 SASEGT, per germline. This CDR3 comprises 17 residues. Written as DNA, the CDR3 is TGTGCCAGCAGTGCCCAGGCGGGGGGAAGAGGAAACTATGGCTACACCTTC. Its translation: CASSAQAGGRGNYGYTF.

The CDR3 spells CASNGAGVADTQYF. CDR3 DNA sequence: TGTGCCAGCAACGGAGCGGGAGTGGCAGATACGCAGTATTTT. This chain links TRBV28 with TRBJ2-3; 8 bases line up with TRBD2. V lost 7 bases, J lost 4 bases, and 7 bases stayed unmatched. CDR3 size: 14 residues. The germline V gene has CDR1 MDHEN and CDR2 SYDVKM.

V usage is TRBV27 and J usage is TRBJ2-1, with 11 bases that match TRBD2. This CDR3 has 16 amino acids. J lost 4 bases, V lost 0 bases, and 2 bases had no gene match. Germline lookup yields CDR1 MNHEY and CDR2 SMNVEV (reference sequence). CDR3 DNA: TGTGCCAGCAGTTTATCCGGGACTAGCGGTTACAATGAGCAGTTCTTC. Amino acid sequence: CASSLSGTSGYNEQFF.

The rearrangement uses TRBV24-1 and TRBJ2-1, with TRBD2 matching over 9 bases. The CDR3 consists of 15 residues. CDR1 is KGHDR, CDR2 SFDVKD, per germline. Germline trimming cut 0 bases from V and 8 bases from J; bases unmatched to any gene: 4. This CDR3 is CATSDLGTSLDEQFF. CDR3 sequence (DNA): TGTGCCACCAGTGATTTGGGGACTAGCCTGGATGAGCAGTTCTTC.

DNA of the CDR3: TGTGCCAGCAGCTTATACGGGAGTGCAGATACGCAGTATTTT. Translating it yields CASSLYGSADTQYF. This rearrangement joins TRBV5-4 to TRBJ2-3, with D possibly TRBD2 on 6 matching bases. Germline V gene lookup returns CDR1 SGHNT and CDR2 YYREEE (reference sequence). The V end lost 2 bases, the J end lost 4 bases, and 11 bases lay between the germline ends. The CDR3 is made up of 14 amino acids.

CDR3 sequence reads: CAISGEGARGSSTDTQYF. In nucleotides, the CDR3 is TGTGCCATCAGTGGTGAAGGGGCCAGGGGGTCTAGCACAGATACGCAGTATTTT. V is TRBV10-3 and J is TRBJ2-3, with 7 bases fitting TRBD1. This CDR3 has 18 residues. V lost 4 bases to trimming and J lost 0 bases; unmatched junction nucleotides: 13. The germline V gene encodes CDR1 ENHRY and CDR2 SYGVKD.

The J gene is TRBJ1-6, the V gene TRBV6-5; D call uncertain. Trimming shortened V by 9 bases and J by 7 bases, and 13 bases separated the two germline ends. The CDR3 spans 13 residues. The germline CDR1 and CDR2 sequences are MNHEY and SVGAGI. The chain's CDR3 is CASRLGGNSPLHF. The CDR3 coding sequence is TGTGCCAGTCGCCTAGGCGGGAATTCACCCCTCCACTTT.

Regarding this clone: The sample carries other DNA sequences with the same CDR3. The CDR3 reads CASSRLSGRGADTQYF. Written as DNA, the CDR3 is TGTGCCAGCAGCCGTCTCTCCGGGCGGGGGGCAGATACGCAGTATTTT. The chain has TRBV4-2 and TRBJ2-3; 8 nucleotides match TRBD2. CDR1 and CDR2 from the germline V gene are LGHNA and YNFKEQ. Unmatched junction bases numbered 10, after V lost 4 bases and J lost 4 bases. The CDR3 runs to 16 residues.